The 5 T cell receptor beta chains given below trace back to one sample, sequenced in a study of shared clonotypes between healthy human individuals. Repertoires were generated with immunoSEQ multiplex PCR, while TCRdb's copy carries only in-frame clones and drops some. The table lists 2.5 million or so clones, roughly 92% of them singletons, with over 0.12% in the top ten. The sample consisted of naive CD4+ T cells sorted from blood. Subset defined: CD45RA+ positively selected. The receptors were gathered from a man younger than 30 in good health.

The J gene is TRBJ1-3, the V gene TRBV29-1; maybe TRBD1 (6 bases). Germline CDR1 and CDR2: SQVTM and ANQGSEA. V was cut by 4 bases and J by 3 bases, with 13 bases left in between. CDR3 size: 14 residues. The CDR3 DNA follows: TGCAGCGTTGGTACGGGGGCGGTTGGAAACACCATATATTTT. Protein sequence: CSVGTGAVGNTIYF. Based on the CDR3 plus reference TRBV29-1 and TRBJ1-3, the full variable domain is SAVISQKPSRDICQRGTSLTIQCQVDSQVTMMFWYRQQPGQSLTLIATANQGSEATYESGFVIDKFPISRPNLTFSTLTVSNMSPEDSSIYLCSVGTGAVGNTIYFGEGSWLTVV.

This clone was picked up a small number of times. The rearrangement uses TRBV11-3 and TRBJ1-6; D is unresolved. The CDR3 is 13 amino acids. CDR1 and CDR2 from the germline V gene are SGHNT and YENEEA. The V end was cut by 2 bases, the J end by 7 bases, with 6 bases between. CDR3: CASSLTWNSPLHF. The DNA for the CDR3 is TGTGCCAGCAGCTTAACATGGAATTCACCCCTCCACTTT. The full variable domain, in which reference TRBV11-3 and TRBJ1-6 provide the parts outside the CDR3, is EAGVVQSPRYKIIEKKQPVAFWCNPISGHNTLYWYLQNLGQGPELLIRYENEEAVDDSQLPKDRFSAERLKGVDSTLKIQPAELGDSAVYLCASSLTWNSPLHFGNGTRLTVT.

The chain recombines TRBV28 with TRBJ1-2; a weak D match, TRBD1 (6 bases). CDR3 length: 14 residues. Trimming removed 5 bases at V and 2 bases at J, with 12 bases between. Looked up from germline, CDR1 is MDHEN and CDR2 is SYDVKM. The CDR3 nucleotides are TGTGCCAGCAGTCCCGGACAGAGAAACTATGGCTACACCTTC. Translating it yields CASSPGQRNYGYTF.

This chain connects TRBV30 to TRBJ1-2; D remains ambiguous. V lost 4 bases, J lost 3 bases, and 12 bases lay in between. CDR3 length: 13 amino acids. CDR1 is GTSNPN and CDR2 is SVGIG in the germline V gene (reference sequence). CDR3 in amino acids: CAWTPGLYYGYTF. As DNA, the CDR3 is TGTGCCTGGACCCCGGGTCTATACTATGGCTACACCTTC.

The chain uses TRBV5-4 and TRBJ2-1; TRBD1 matches 8 bases. Germline V gives CDR1 SGHNT, CDR2 YYREEE (reference sequence). This CDR3 has 15 residues. V trimming: 0 bases; J trimming: 3 bases; junction bases outside the gene matches: 2. The CDR3 DNA reads as TGTGCCAGCAGCTTGGTTGGACAGGGCTACAATGAGCAGTTCTTC. This translates into CASSLVGQGYNEQFF.